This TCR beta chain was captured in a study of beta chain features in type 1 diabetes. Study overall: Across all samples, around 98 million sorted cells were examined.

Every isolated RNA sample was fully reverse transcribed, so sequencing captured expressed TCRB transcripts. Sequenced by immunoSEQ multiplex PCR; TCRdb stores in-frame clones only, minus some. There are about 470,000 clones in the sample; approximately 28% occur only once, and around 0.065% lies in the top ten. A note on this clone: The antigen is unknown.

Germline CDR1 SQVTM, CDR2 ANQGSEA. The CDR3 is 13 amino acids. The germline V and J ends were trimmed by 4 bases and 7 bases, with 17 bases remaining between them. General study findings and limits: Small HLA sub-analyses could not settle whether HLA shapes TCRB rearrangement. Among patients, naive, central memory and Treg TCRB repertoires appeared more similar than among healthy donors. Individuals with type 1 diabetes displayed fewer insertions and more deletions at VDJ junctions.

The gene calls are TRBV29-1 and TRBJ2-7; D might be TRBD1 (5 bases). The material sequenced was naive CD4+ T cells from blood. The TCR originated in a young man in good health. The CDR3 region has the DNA TGCAGCGTTGCCAACAGGTTAATGGGGGAGCAGTACTTC. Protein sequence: CSVANRLMGEQYF.